These 12 T cell receptor beta chains share one sample of origin, sequenced in a study of blood T cell repertoires in COVID-19. Libraries were prepared by immunoSEQ multiplex PCR; TCRdb keeps only in-frame clonotypes and omits some of them. The profile shows around 26,000 clones, roughly 70% of them singletons. Input material: peripheral blood. The receptors here all came from a man between 60 and 75 years old with active or convalescent COVID-19.

This clone was observed a few times. The CDR3 bases are TGTGCCAGTAGTACAGGGCACAGAAACACTGAAGCTTTCTTT. It encodes CASSTGHRNTEAFF. The chain links TRBV19 to TRBJ1-1, with D tentatively TRBD1 (5 bases). Trimming stripped 4 bases from V and 2 bases from J, with 11 bases between. The CDR3 totals 14 residues. Germline CDR1 and CDR2: LNHDA and SQIVND (reference sequence).

This CDR3 reads CASSLRGDYGYTF. The CDR3 nucleotides read TGTGCCAGTAGCTTACGAGGAGACTATGGCTACACCTTC. The chain couples TRBV19 to TRBJ1-2; D gene uncertain. The CDR3 is made up of 13 amino acids. V was clipped by 6 bases and J by 3 bases, with 11 bases between them. In germline, CDR1 is LNHDA, CDR2 SQIVND (reference sequence). Drawing the rest from reference TRBV19 and TRBJ1-2, the complete variable domain is DGGITQSPKYLFRKEGQNVTLSCEQNLNHDAMYWYRQDPGQGLRLIYYSQIVNDFQKGDIAEGYSVSREKKESFPLTVTSAQKNPTAFYLCASSLRGDYGYTFGSGTRLTVV.

This chain uses TRBV30 with TRBJ2-3, with D maybe TRBD2 (6 bases). The CDR3 covers 15 residues. CDR1 GTSNPN and CDR2 SVGIG come from the germline V gene (reference sequence). Trimming left V 4 bases short and J 1 base short, with 15 bases between. CDR3 DNA sequence: TGTGCCTGGATGTCTGGAGGGCTGGGCACAGATACGCAGTATTTT. Encoded protein: CAWMSGGLGTDTQYF.

Only one count was recorded for this clone. V and J are TRBV27 and TRBJ2-6; the D gene is possibly TRBD1 (6 bases). The CDR3 extends over 18 amino acids. V was clipped by 1 base and J by 3 bases, with 16 bases between them. The germline CDR1 and CDR2 sequences are MNHEY and SMNVEV (reference sequence). CDR3 DNA sequence: TGTGCCAGCAGTTTATTACCGCTGGCAGGGGTTGGGGCCAACGTCCTGACTTTC. It is translated as CASSLLPLAGVGANVLTF.

The chain has TRBV9 and TRBJ2-7, with TRBD2 matching 11 bases. Germline-derived CDR1 and CDR2 are SGDLS and YYNGEE. The CDR3 extends over 17 amino acids. J was trimmed by 4 bases and V by 3 bases; bases with no gene match: 12. CDR3 sequence reads: CASSEGPGSGRAYEQYF. Written as DNA, the CDR3 is TGTGCCAGCAGCGAGGGCCCGGGTAGCGGGAGGGCATACGAGCAGTACTTC.

The chain has TRBV18 and TRBJ1-3; unclear D gene. The germline V gene encodes CDR1 KGHSH and CDR2 LQKENI. The CDR3 contains 16 residues. V shed 0 bases and J shed 2 bases, with 11 bases lying between them. DNA for the CDR3: TGTGCCAGCTCACCACCGAGGGTAACTACTGGAAACACCATATATTTT. Translating gives CASSPPRVTTGNTIYF.

This clone has just a few counts. The V call is TRBV29-1, the J call TRBJ2-5; D might be TRBD2 (7 bases). This CDR3 spans 15 amino acids. V lost 5 bases and J 2 bases, leaving 18 bases between the germline ends. CDR1 and CDR2 from the germline V gene are SQVTM and ANQGSEA. CDR3 coding DNA: TGCAGCGTTCAGCGGAGGGGGGGTCTACAAGAGACCCAGTACTTC. Translated: CSVQRRGGLQETQYF.

This chain connects TRBV12-3 or TRBV12-4 to TRBJ1-4, with no clear D. The CDR3 sequence is 12 residues long. V lost 4 bases, J lost 10 bases, and 10 bases lay in between. The CDR3 here is CASSSRSRKLFF. The CDR3 nucleotides read TGTGCCAGCAGTTCAAGATCGAGAAAACTGTTTTTT.

The rearrangement joins TRBV11-2 to TRBJ2-7; 8 bases agree with TRBD1. The CDR3 loop spans 14 amino acids. CDR1 and CDR2 from the germline V gene are SGHAT and FQNNGV. J lost 4 bases, V lost 2 bases, and 4 bases had no gene match. CDR3 loop: CASSLQGAMYEQYF. CDR3 nucleotide sequence: TGTGCCAGCAGCTTACAGGGGGCGATGTACGAGCAGTACTTC.

This clone was seen a handful of times. V and J are TRBV19 and TRBJ2-1; 12 positions agree with TRBD2. Trimming cost V 6 bases and J 6 bases; bases outside gene matches: 6. The germline CDR1 and CDR2 sequences are LNHDA and SQIVND (reference sequence). The CDR3 spans 15 residues. The CDR3 DNA reads as TGTGCCAGTAGCCTAGCGGGGGGGATGGTCAATGAGCAGTTCTTC. Its protein is CASSLAGGMVNEQFF.

The chain links TRBV28 to TRBJ1-5; D possibly corresponds to TRBD1 (5 bases). Germline CDR1 is MDHEN and CDR2 is SYDVKM. The germline V and J ends were trimmed by 8 bases and 0 bases, with 11 bases remaining between them. The CDR3 has 14 residues. Here the CDR3 reads CASETVYSNQPQHF. Here the CDR3 DNA reads TGTGCCAGCGAGACAGTCTATAGCAATCAGCCCCAGCATTTT. The complete variable domain, with remaining parts taken from reference TRBV28 and TRBJ1-5, reads DVKVTQSSRYLVKRTGEKVFLECVQDMDHENMFWYRQDPGLGLRLIYFSYDVKMKEKGDIPEGYSVSREKKERFSLILESASTNQTSMYLCASETVYSNQPQHFGDGTRLSIL.

The V and J genes are TRBV5-1 and TRBJ2-5; 11 bases map to TRBD2. Trimming removed 5 bases from V and 1 base from J; junction bases left unmatched: 10. CDR1 SGHRS and CDR2 YFSETQ come from the germline V gene. The CDR3 extends over 17 amino acids. The chain's CDR3 is CASSWGLAADLQETQYF. CDR3 sequence (DNA): TGCGCCAGCAGTTGGGGACTAGCGGCTGACCTCCAAGAGACCCAGTACTTC.